These T cell receptor beta chains were read from a single sample in a study of T cells after yellow fever vaccination. TCRdb itself ran the 5' RACE reads through MiXCR, one entry per CDR3 protein. The profile shows some 500,000 distinct CDR3 sequences, approximately 15% of them singletons. Specimen: PBMCs, collected on the day of the yellow fever booster vaccination. The source of these receptors is a man aged 25-45 years who received the YFV17D yellow fever vaccine. The CDR3 runs from the conserved cysteine through the conserved F or W. D genes are given only for firm matches. Some rows mark clone size as missing; the rest say once, few, many or name a class of expanded clone.

>few|.|TRBV20-1|TRBJ2-7
CSTRESDRGFHEQYF
TGCAGTACTAGAGAATCCGATAGGGGATTTCACGAGCAGTACTTC
>few|.|TRBV24-1|TRBJ2-1
CATSDFGRSSYNEQFF
TGTGCCACCAGTGATTTTGGCAGGAGCTCCTACAATGAGCAGTTCTTC
>.|.|TRBV7-6|TRBJ2-5
CASSLTPGVGETQYF
TGTGCCAGCAGCTTAACTCCGGGAGTTGGGGAGACCCAGTACTTC
>.|.|TRBV12-3/TRBV12-4|TRBJ1-3
CASSRTPGNTIYF
TGTGCCAGCAGCCGGACTCCTGGAAACACCATATATTTT
>few|.|TRBV2|TRBJ2-7
CASSEGQIGPYEQYF
TGTGCCAGCAGTGAAGGACAGATCGGTCCTTACGAGCAGTACTTC
>many|TRBD2|TRBV15|TRBJ2-1
CATRAAGVGSYNEQFF
TGTGCCACCAGGGCCGCGGGGGTGGGTAGCTACAATGAGCAGTTCTTC
>.|.|TRBV6-2/TRBV6-3|TRBJ2-5
CASSYNLDGPRETQCF
TGTGCCAGCAGTTACAACTTGGACGGCCCCAGGGAGACCCAGTGCTTC
>.|.|TRBV6-5|TRBJ2-6
CASSYTGQGANVLTF
TGTGCCAGCAGTTACACAGGGCAAGGGGCCAACGTCCTGACTTTC
>many|.|TRBV12-3/TRBV12-4|TRBJ2-5
CASSSSPETQYF
TGTGCCAGCAGTTCCAGCCCAGAGACCCAGTACTTC
>few|TRBD2|TRBV18|TRBJ2-4
CASSPPGGKNIQYF
TGTGCCAGCTCACCTCCGGGAGGAAAAAACATTCAGTACTTC
>few|TRBD1|TRBV4-3|TRBJ2-7
CASSQGAGRGLYEQYF
TGCGCCAGCAGCCAAGGAGCCGGCAGGGGGCTCTACGAGCAGTACTTC
>few|.|TRBV29-1|TRBJ1-1
CSVDATGENTEAFF
TGCAGCGTTGACGCAACAGGAGAGAACACTGAAGCTTTCTTT
>.|.|TRBV13|TRBJ2-7
CASSLVASEQYF
TGTGCCAGCAGCTTAGTCGCAAGCGAGCAGTACTTC
>few|.|TRBV19|TRBJ2-7
CASSPLPGLRAKEQYF
TGTGCCAGTAGTCCCCTCCCGGGATTACGGGCTAAGGAGCAGTACTTC
>few|.|TRBV6-1|TRBJ2-2
CATNYRYANTGELFF
TGTGCCACTAACTACAGATACGCGAACACCGGGGAGCTGTTTTTT
>.|.|TRBV20-1|TRBJ2-1
CSAIRSLGVPYNEQFF
TGCAGTGCTATTAGGAGCCTAGGTGTACCCTACAATGAGCAGTTCTTC
>.|.|TRBV5-1|TRBJ1-2
CASSPNQDPTGYGYTF
TGCGCCAGCAGCCCGAACCAGGACCCTACCGGCTATGGCTACACCTTC
>few|.|TRBV7-2|TRBJ2-5
CASTLIQETQYF
TGTGCCAGCACCCTGATTCAAGAGACCCAGTACTTC
>few|.|TRBV20-1|TRBJ1-1
CSASRQNDEAFF
TGCAGTGCTAGCCGGCAAAATGATGAAGCTTTCTTT
>.|.|TRBV20-1|TRBJ1-2
CSASTGPNYGYTF
TGCAGTGCTTCGACCGGTCCTAACTATGGCTACACCTTC
>few|TRBD2|TRBV9|TRBJ2-5
CASSSTSGSMTQYF
TGTGCCAGCAGCTCGACTAGCGGGAGTATGACCCAGTACTTC
>few|.|TRBV12-3/TRBV12-4|TRBJ1-5
CASSSLNSNQPQHF
TGTGCCAGCAGTTCCCTTAATAGCAATCAGCCCCAGCATTTT
>.|.|TRBV9|TRBJ2-1
CASSVEGGYNEQFF
TGTGCCAGCAGCGTAGAGGGGGGTTACAATGAGCAGTTCTTC
>many|TRBD1|TRBV4-1|TRBJ1-2
CASSQERGLGGYTF
TGCGCCAGCAGCCAAGAAAGGGGGCTCGGTGGCTACACCTTC
>many|TRBD1|TRBV7-9|TRBJ1-2
CASSQGTGTYGYTF
TGTGCCAGCAGCCAAGGGACAGGAACATATGGCTACACCTTC
>few|TRBD2|TRBV12-3/TRBV12-4|TRBJ2-3
CASSSAGRDVDTQYF
TGTGCCAGCAGTTCGGCGGGGAGGGATGTGGATACGCAGTATTTT
>few|.|TRBV12-3/TRBV12-4|TRBJ2-3
CASSAGVATDTQYF
TGTGCCAGCAGTGCAGGGGTTGCCACAGATACGCAGTATTTT
>.|TRBD2|TRBV6-2/TRBV6-3|TRBJ2-3
CASSLYPAASGSADTQYF
TGTGCCAGCAGTCTCTACCCCGCGGCCAGCGGGAGTGCAGATACGCAGTATTTT
>few|.|TRBV5-4|TRBJ2-2
CASSGGGRNTGELFF
TGTGCCAGCAGCGGAGGAGGGAGGAACACCGGGGAGCTGTTTTTT
>.|TRBD1|TRBV9|TRBJ2-7
CASSTGQGRSYEQYF
TGTGCCAGCAGCACCGGACAGGGGAGGTCCTACGAGCAGTACTTC
>few|TRBD2|TRBV20-1|TRBJ2-1
CSARDRGIAGDMLEQFF
TGCAGTGCTAGAGATCGGGGGATAGCGGGAGACATGCTTGAGCAGTTCTTC
>many|TRBD2|TRBV12-3/TRBV12-4|TRBJ2-5
CASSPRAGQETQYF
TGTGCCAGCAGTCCGCGAGCGGGGCAAGAGACCCAGTACTTC
>few|TRBD1|TRBV7-8|TRBJ2-6
CASIEGAVRGANVLTF
TGTGCCAGCATCGAGGGGGCCGTCCGGGGGGCCAACGTCCTGACTTTC
>.|TRBD2|TRBV11-2|TRBJ2-1
CASSPLRLIAGGPVAYNEQFF
TGTGCCAGCAGCCCTCTACGTCTTATTGCGGGAGGGCCCGTGGCCTACAATGAGCAGTTCTTC
>once|TRBD1|TRBV19|TRBJ2-3
CASSILGQGTDTQYF
TGTGCCAGTAGTATCCTTGGACAGGGCACAGATACGCAGTATTTT
>.|.|TRBV30|TRBJ2-3
CAWTVSDTQYF
TGTGCCTGGACCGTCTCAGATACGCAGTATTTT
>.|.|TRBV12-3/TRBV12-4|TRBJ1-5
CASSLADINQPQHF
TGTGCCAGCAGTTTAGCGGACATCAATCAGCCCCAGCATTTT
>.|.|TRBV7-8|TRBJ2-5
CASSLRRAPQETQYF
TGTGCCAGCAGCTTACGGCGGGCTCCCCAAGAGACCCAGTACTTC
>.|TRBD2|TRBV5-1|TRBJ2-2
CASSLDPRSGSPGELFF
TGCGCCAGCAGCTTGGACCCTCGGAGCGGGAGTCCCGGGGAGCTGTTTTTT
>few|.|TRBV7-9|TRBJ2-7
CASSLAGSNYEQYF
TGTGCCAGCAGCTTAGCAGGGTCCAACTACGAGCAGTACTTC
>.|TRBD2|TRBV7-2|TRBJ2-7
CASSLNLAGGIEYF
TGTGCCAGCAGCTTAAATCTAGCGGGAGGTATTGAGTACTTC
>.|.|TRBV5-4|TRBJ2-3
CASSLGQILSLRSTDTQYF
TGTGCCAGCAGCTTGGGGCAGATACTGTCCCTAAGAAGCACAGATACGCAGTATTTT
>few|.|TRBV11-2|TRBJ2-5
CASSRREGQGIGQETQYF
TGTGCCAGCAGCAGGCGGGAGGGACAGGGGATAGGGCAAGAGACCCAGTACTTC
>few|TRBD2|TRBV20-1|TRBJ2-3
CSAGPMRAGGTDTQYF
TGCAGTGCCGGCCCCATGAGGGCGGGGGGCACAGATACGCAGTATTTT
>few|TRBD1|TRBV6-2/TRBV6-3|TRBJ1-1
CASSYRTRQGGNTEAFF
TGTGCCAGCAGTTACCGGACTCGACAGGGTGGGAACACTGAAGCTTTCTTT
>.|.|TRBV7-8|TRBJ1-1
CASSIGRTEAFF
TGTGCCAGCAGCATCGGACGTACTGAAGCTTTCTTT
>.|.|TRBV20-1|TRBJ2-5
CSASRGSWKETQYF
TGCAGTGCTAGCCGGGGGAGCTGGAAAGAGACCCAGTACTTC
>.|.|TRBV7-2|TRBJ1-5
CASSLVEGGQPQHF
TGTGCCAGCAGCTTAGTAGAGGGCGGTCAGCCCCAGCATTTT
>.|.|TRBV6-5|TRBJ2-7
CASSYDQGSYEQYF
TGTGCCAGCAGTTACGACCAGGGAAGTTACGAGCAGTACTTC
>few|.|TRBV20-1|TRBJ2-1
CSPNQGGGSDNEQFF
TGCAGTCCGAACCAAGGGGGCGGGAGTGACAATGAGCAGTTCTTC
>few|.|TRBV15|TRBJ2-1
CATSSFASREQFF
TGTGCCACCAGCAGCTTCGCATCGAGGGAGCAGTTCTTC
>.|.|TRBV11-3|TRBJ2-2
CASSISGNTGELFF
TGTGCCAGCAGCATCTCAGGGAACACCGGGGAGCTGTTTTTT
>few|.|TRBV20-1|TRBJ2-5
CSAIAVKETQYF
TGCAGTGCTATCGCGGTGAAAGAGACCCAGTACTTC